This TCR beta chain appears in the sequencing data of a study of cytomegalovirus exposure and HLA in healthy donors. On the study more broadly: Early released data had 65 million to 100 million unique TCRs, all coming from HLA-typed donors.

V was trimmed by 4 bases and J by 5 bases, leaving 15 bases between them. CDR3 length: 14 residues. Germline CDR1 reads WNHNN; CDR2 reads SYGVQD (reference sequence). Amplification used 60 Vbeta primers and 13 Jbeta primers. TCRdb keeps only in-frame clones here, not all; method: immunoSEQ multiplex PCR. The table lists about 140,000 clones, 80% of them singletons. The rearrangement joins TRBV10-1 to TRBJ2-7; no reliable D call. This sequence was found in a man between 25 and 39 years old in good health and CMV-seronegative. Sample: PBMCs. DNA of the CDR3: TGCGCCAGCAGTGTAGTACCCCCTTCCAACGAGCAGTACTTC. It specifies CASSVVPPSNEQYF.